This T cell receptor (beta chain) was documented in a study of OX40 agonist ivuxolimab in advanced cancers. Overall study results and limits: Dosing at 0.1 to 3.0 mg/kg was accompanied by clonal expansion of CD4+ and CD8+ blood T cells by week 6.

Profiling relied on immunoSEQ multiplex PCR, and the TCRdb table lists in-frame clones only, not all of them. This table has 30,000 to 45,000 clones, around 89% appearing once. In germline, CDR1 is SNHLY, CDR2 FYNNEI. Trimming removed 2 bases from V and 0 bases from J; junction bases left unmatched: 4. The CDR3 runs 16 residues. With regard to this clone: The antigen is undetermined.

This material consisted of CD4+ or CD8+ T cells sorted from blood, taken in a trial of the OX40 agonist ivuxolimab. The receptor's source is an adult with an advanced solid tumor such as melanoma, head and neck, liver or kidney cancer. The V call is TRBV2, the J call TRBJ2-1, with TRBD2 matching 7 bases. CDR3 sequence reads: CASSELLASSYNEQFF. The CDR3 bases are TGTGCCAGCAGTGAATTACTAGCGAGCTCCTACAATGAGCAGTTCTTC.